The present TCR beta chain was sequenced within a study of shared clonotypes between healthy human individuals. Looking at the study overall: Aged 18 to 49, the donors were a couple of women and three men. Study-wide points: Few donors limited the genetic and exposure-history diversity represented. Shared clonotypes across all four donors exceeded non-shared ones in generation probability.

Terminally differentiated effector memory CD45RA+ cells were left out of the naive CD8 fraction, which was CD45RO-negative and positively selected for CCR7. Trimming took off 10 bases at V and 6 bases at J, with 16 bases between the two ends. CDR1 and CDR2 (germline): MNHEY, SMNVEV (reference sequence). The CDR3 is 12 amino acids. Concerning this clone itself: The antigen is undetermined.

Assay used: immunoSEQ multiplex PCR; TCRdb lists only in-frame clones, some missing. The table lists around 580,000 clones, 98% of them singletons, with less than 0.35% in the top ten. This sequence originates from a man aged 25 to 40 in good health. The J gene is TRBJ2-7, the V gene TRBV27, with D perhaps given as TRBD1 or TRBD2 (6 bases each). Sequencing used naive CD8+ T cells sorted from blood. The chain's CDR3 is CATRAGGGEQYF. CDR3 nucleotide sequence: TGTGCCACCCGGGCAGGAGGGGGCGAGCAGTACTTC.